The T cell receptor (beta chain) described here comes from a study of OX40 agonist ivuxolimab in advanced cancers. Some clones are missing from TCRdb's copy, which holds only in-frame ones; the method was immunoSEQ multiplex PCR. This table holds 50,000 to 75,000 clones, roughly 90% found once. J was trimmed by 7 bases and V by 6 bases; bases with no gene match: 4. The CDR3 is 14 residues long. The germline V gene has CDR1 MNHNS and CDR2 SASEGT. People who had autoimmune disease history or systemic immunosuppression were excluded. With baseline, cycle 4 day 1, and cycle 7 day 1 as timepoints, blood was sampled.

The sample was CD4+ or CD8+ T cells sorted from blood, taken in a trial of the OX40 agonist ivuxolimab. The source of this sequence is an adult with an advanced solid tumor such as melanoma, head and neck, liver or kidney cancer. The rearrangement uses TRBV6-1 and TRBJ2-3, with 13 bases aligning to TRBD2. CDR3 residues: CASRGTSGANTQYF. In nucleotides, the CDR3 is TGTGCCAGCAGAGGGACTAGCGGGGCTAATACGCAGTATTTT.